This entry lists 26 T cell receptor beta chains sequenced from one sample in a study of shared clonotypes between healthy human individuals. TCRdb's copy holds only in-frame clones and misses some; the assay was immunoSEQ multiplex PCR. The data contain 2 million or so clones, 85% to 95% of them singletons. What was sequenced was naive CD4+ T cells sorted from blood. Noted subset: CD45RA+ positively selected. These receptors were obtained from a man between 18 and 29 years old in good health.

J is TRBJ2-1 and V is TRBV5-6, with TRBD2 identical over 8 bases. Germline V gene data show CDR1 as SGHDT and CDR2 as YYEEEE. The CDR3 contains 15 residues. V dropped 3 bases and J dropped 6; count of bases not matched to a gene: 8. For the CDR3, the DNA is TGTGCCAGCAGCTCCTCGGGGGGGCCTCGCAATGAGCAGTTCTTC. Encoded protein: CASSSSGGPRNEQFF.

This chain links TRBV18 with TRBJ1-6; no reliable D call. The length of the CDR3 is 14 residues. CDR1 KGHSH and CDR2 LQKENI come from the germline V gene. V lost 0 bases, J lost 11 bases, and 11 bases lay in between. The CDR3: CASSPPFQLTPLHF. CDR3 sequence (DNA): TGTGCCAGCTCACCACCGTTCCAGCTCACACCCCTCCACTTT.

As regards this clone: The sample has other DNA sequences that encode this CDR3 too. The gene calls are TRBV6-5 and TRBJ1-1, with 8 bases matching TRBD1. From germline, CDR1 is MNHEY and CDR2 SVGAGI. The CDR3 length is 14 residues. Losses at the gene ends were 6 bases for V and 1 base for J; bases not matched to a gene: 4. The CDR3 protein is CASSYRGTNTEAFF. Written as DNA, the CDR3 is TGTGCCAGCAGCTACAGGGGGACGAACACTGAAGCTTTCTTT.

The J gene is TRBJ2-7, the V gene TRBV7-2; TRBD2 agrees at 10 bases. Germline CDR1 and CDR2: SGHTA and FQGNSA. The CDR3 is 13 residues long. The J segment lost 0 bases and the V segment lost 10 bases, leaving 3 bases of the junction unmatched. The CDR3 DNA sequence: TGTGCCACTAGCGGGGGACCCTCCTACGAGCAGTACTTC. Its protein is CATSGGPSYEQYF.

The V gene is TRBV10-3, the J gene TRBJ1-1, with D hard to call. Trimming stripped 4 bases from V and 2 bases from J, with 11 bases between. The CDR3 is 14 residues long. Germline V gene data show CDR1 as ENHRY and CDR2 as SYGVKD. CDR3 sequence: CAISVAYENTEAFF. CDR3 DNA: TGTGCCATCAGTGTGGCTTACGAAAACACTGAAGCTTTCTTT.

The genes are TRBV19 and TRBJ1-2; a possible D gene is TRBD1 (5 bases). V lost 5 bases to trimming and J lost 3 bases, with 10 bases between them. This CDR3 has 13 amino acids. The germline V gene has CDR1 LNHDA and CDR2 SQIVND (reference sequence). CDR3: CASSLGVDYGYTF. The CDR3 DNA sequence: TGTGCCAGTAGTTTAGGGGTGGACTATGGCTACACCTTC.

The chain combines TRBV5-1 with TRBJ2-3, with 8 bases identical to TRBD2. J was trimmed by 2 bases and V by 6 bases; bases with no gene match: 5. The CDR3 has 14 amino acids. Germline-derived CDR1 and CDR2 are SGHRS and YFSETQ. CDR3 DNA sequence: TGCGCCAGCATGGGGCGGGGGGTCACAGATACGCAGTATTTT. Translating gives CASMGRGVTDTQYF.

CDR3 sequence: CASSSQKQGAGGYTF. CDR3 DNA: TGTGCCAGCAGTTCCCAAAAACAGGGGGCGGGCGGCTACACCTTC. The V and J genes are TRBV27 and TRBJ1-2, with TRBD1 matching 9 bases. J lost 8 bases, V lost 4 bases, and 11 bases had no gene match. This CDR3 has 15 residues. CDR1 is MNHEY, CDR2 SMNVEV, per germline (reference sequence).

The V and J genes are TRBV6-1 and TRBJ2-2, with no clear D. V lost 7 bases and J 5 bases, leaving 11 bases between the germline ends. Germline V lookup: CDR1 MNHNS, CDR2 SASEGT. The CDR3 runs to 13 residues. Written as DNA, the CDR3 is TGTGCCAGCACGATCTATGGGACCGGGGAGCTGTTTTTT. Its translation: CASTIYGTGELFF.

The chain recombines TRBV2 with TRBJ1-2; 9 bases fit TRBD1. The junction had 6 bases not matched to a gene; V was cut back by 6 bases and J by 4 bases. This CDR3 spans 14 amino acids. The germline V gene has CDR1 SNHLY and CDR2 FYNNEI. CDR3 sequence: CASRPGQGLYGYTF. The CDR3 region has the DNA TGTGCCAGCAGGCCGGGACAGGGCCTCTATGGCTACACCTTC.

The J gene is TRBJ2-1, the V gene TRBV27; maybe TRBD2 (6 bases). The CDR3 is made up of 14 amino acids. The germline CDR1 and CDR2 sequences are MNHEY and SMNVEV (reference sequence). V was pared by 8 bases and J by 3 bases, with 14 bases between. The CDR3: CASARGSVYNEQFF. The CDR3 DNA reads as TGTGCCAGCGCCCGGGGGAGTGTCTACAATGAGCAGTTCTTC.

V and J are TRBV15 and TRBJ2-1; TRBD1 aligns across 9 bases. After removal of 2 bases from V and 4 bases from J, the junction contained 9 bases not matched to a gene. Germline CDR1 and CDR2: LNHNV and YYDKDF (reference sequence). The CDR3 contains 17 residues. CDR3 residues: CATSRHDRGSKYNEQFF. The DNA for the CDR3 is TGTGCCACCAGCAGACACGACAGGGGGTCGAAATACAATGAGCAGTTCTTC.

This rearrangement joins TRBV5-1 to TRBJ2-3; the D gene is possibly TRBD1 (5 bases). The germline CDR1 and CDR2 sequences are SGHRS and YFSETQ. This CDR3 spans 16 amino acids. V gave up 0 bases and J gave up 2 bases, with 13 bases separating them. The CDR3 sequence: CASSLGVSGATDTQYF. CDR3 nucleotides: TGCGCCAGCAGCTTGGGGGTCAGTGGGGCCACAGATACGCAGTATTTT. The complete variable domain, with remaining parts taken from reference TRBV5-1 and TRBJ2-3, reads KAGVTQTPRYLIKTRGQQVTLSCSPISGHRSVSWYQQTPGQGLQFLFEYFSETQRNKGNFPGRFSGRQFSNSRSEMNVSTLELGDSALYLCASSLGVSGATDTQYFGPGTRLTVL.

Notes on this clone: Other DNA sequences of this sample code for an identical CDR3. The chain links TRBV5-1 to TRBJ2-1; 11 bases map to TRBD2. The germline V gene has CDR1 SGHRS and CDR2 YFSETQ. The CDR3 is made up of 16 amino acids. V lost 0 bases to trimming and J lost 5 bases; unmatched junction nucleotides: 4. The CDR3 region is CASSLGGTSGNNEQFF. As DNA, the CDR3 is TGCGCCAGCAGCTTGGGGGGGACTAGCGGTAACAATGAGCAGTTCTTC.

In this sample, this clone turned up once. In DNA form, the CDR3 reads TGTGCCAGCAGTCTCGGACAGACGAACACCGGGGAGCTGTTTTTT. Amino acids: CASSLGQTNTGELFF. The chain has TRBV27 and TRBJ2-2, with D maybe TRBD1 (6 bases). The CDR3 sequence is 15 residues long. Trimming took off 5 bases at V and 0 bases at J, with 10 bases between the two ends. Germline assignment: CDR1 MNHEY and CDR2 SMNVEV (reference sequence).

The rearrangement links TRBV5-1 to TRBJ1-1; D possibly corresponds to TRBD1 (5 bases). Deletions cut 5 bases from V and 2 bases from J, with 19 bases between. CDR1 is SGHRS, CDR2 YFSETQ, per germline. The CDR3 sequence is 16 residues long. In nucleotides, the CDR3 is TGCGCCAGCAGGATCGCCTCCGGGACTTTTAACACTGAAGCTTTCTTT. Translation gives CASRIASGTFNTEAFF.

The chain links TRBV15 to TRBJ1-2; 7 bases are a match to TRBD1. The CDR3 runs 14 residues. V trimming: 1 base; J trimming: 5 bases; junction bases outside the gene matches: 4. Germline V lookup: CDR1 LNHNV, CDR2 YYDKDF (reference sequence). CDR3 DNA: TGTGCCACCAGCAGAGCTGAGGGGGCGTATGGCTACACCTTC. Its protein is CATSRAEGAYGYTF.

Turning to this clone: Other DNA sequences from this sample encode an identical CDR3 as well. The rearrangement uses TRBV6-5 and TRBJ1-2; 7 bases align to TRBD1. Germline assignment: CDR1 MNHEY and CDR2 SVGAGI. The junction had 2 bases not matched to a gene; V was cut back by 0 bases and J by 4 bases. CDR3 length: 14 amino acids. This CDR3 reads CASSYSQGSYGYTF. The DNA for the CDR3 is TGTGCCAGCAGTTACTCACAGGGGAGCTATGGCTACACCTTC.

The CDR3 DNA reads as TGTGCCAGCAGCAAAGGATCGGGGACCCGAACAGCTAACTATGGCTACACCTTC. It codes for CASSKGSGTRTANYGYTF. J is TRBJ1-2 and V is TRBV21-1. TRBV21-1 is a known pseudogene. This CDR3 comprises 18 residues.

The J gene is TRBJ2-7, the V gene TRBV2; 8 bases are a match to TRBD1. Looked up from germline, CDR1 is SNHLY and CDR2 is FYNNEI. CDR3 length: 16 residues. The V segment lost 5 bases and the J segment 3 bases; nucleotides outside the gene matches: 12. CDR3 loop: CASSPQGANHHYEQYF. DNA of the CDR3: TGTGCCAGCAGTCCCCAGGGGGCTAACCACCACTACGAGCAGTACTTC.

Here the CDR3 DNA reads TGTGCCAGCAGCGTAAAGGGGGGGAGCTCCTACGAGCAGTACTTC. Translation gives CASSVKGGSSYEQYF. The genes are TRBV7-2 and TRBJ2-7, with D possibly being TRBD2 (7 bases). Trimming stripped 5 bases from V and 0 bases from J, with 14 bases between. The CDR3 has 15 amino acids. CDR1 and CDR2 (germline): SGHTA, FQGNSA.

This clone was counted once. This specimen includes other DNA sequences encoding the same CDR3. In nucleotides, the CDR3 is TGCAGCGTTGCTAGCGGGGGTAACAATGAGCAGTTCTTC. Translating it yields CSVASGGNNEQFF. This chain connects TRBV29-1 to TRBJ2-1; 10 nucleotides line up with TRBD2. CDR1 SQVTM and CDR2 ANQGSEA come from the germline V gene. With V trimmed by 4 bases and J by 5 bases, 2 bases remained unmatched. The CDR3 totals 13 residues.

The chain employs TRBV7-9 and TRBJ2-1; TRBD2 matches at 15 bases. V trimming: 5 bases; J trimming: 4 bases; junction bases outside the gene matches: 3. The length of the CDR3 is 16 residues. The germline gives CDR1 SEHNR, CDR2 FQNEAQ (reference sequence). The DNA for the CDR3 is TGTGCCAGCAGCCGGACTAGCGGGGGGGATTACAATGAGCAGTTCTTC. It is translated as CASSRTSGGDYNEQFF. The full variable domain, in which reference TRBV7-9 and TRBJ2-1 provide the parts outside the CDR3, is DTGVSQNPRHKITKRGQNVTFRCDPISEHNRLYWYRQTLGQGPEFLTYFQNEAQLEKSRLLSDRFSAERPKGSFSTLEIQRTEQGDSAMYLCASSRTSGGDYNEQFFGPGTRLTVL.

The chain uses TRBV7-8 and TRBJ2-7, with TRBD2 matching 9 bases. Germline loops: CDR1 SGHVS, CDR2 FQNEAQ. The CDR3 consists of 13 residues. V lost 5 bases, J lost 7 bases, and 6 bases stayed unmatched. DNA for the CDR3: TGTGCCAGCAGCATCTGGACTAGCGATGAGCAGTACTTC. Its protein is CASSIWTSDEQYF.

CDR3 amino acids: CASSLVLTPGLQDEQYF. The CDR3 nucleotides are TGTGCCAGCAGCTTAGTTTTAACCCCAGGTTTACAGGACGAGCAGTACTTC. The gene calls are TRBV7-9 and TRBJ2-7, with D possibly TRBD1 on 5 matching bases. V was shortened by 1 base and J by 5 bases, with 21 bases between the two germline ends. Germline CDR1 SEHNR, CDR2 FQNEAQ (reference sequence). The CDR3 covers 17 residues.

V is TRBV5-1 and J is TRBJ2-7, with TRBD2 identical over 9 bases. J lost 3 bases, V lost 3 bases, and 13 bases had no gene match. The germline gives CDR1 SGHRS, CDR2 YFSETQ. This CDR3 is 17 amino acids long. The CDR3 sequence: CASSSGWAGGARYEQYF. CDR3 nucleotides: TGCGCCAGCAGCTCTGGATGGGCGGGAGGGGCTCGCTACGAGCAGTACTTC.